This TCR beta chain was documented in a study of blood T cells in healthy people across ages. For the study at large: Capture by template switching was about one barcoded beta molecule per two T cells.

CDR3 size: 16 residues. With 4 bases clipped from V and 8 bases from J, the junction kept 15 bases outside the gene matches. Germline assignment: CDR1 SQVTM and CDR2 ANQGSEA. As concerns this clonotype: What it binds is unknown.

Sample-barcoded 5' priming and a J-beta primer mix drove a second PCR of about 7 to 11 cycles. Each CDR3 protein gets one entry after TCRdb re-called the 5' RACE reads with MiXCR. The sample has 1,300,000 or so distinct CDR3 sequences, around 59% seen once. Study-wide findings and caveats: TCR beta diversity correlated strongly with naive T cell percentage.

The receptor was derived from a man between 18 and 29 years old in good health. Sequenced material: blood. J is TRBJ1-4 and V is TRBV29-1; 8 bases map to TRBD1. The CDR3 DNA is TGCAGCGTTGGGGTACGGACAGGGAACGAAGGCGAAAAACTGTTTTTT. Its translation is CSVGVRTGNEGEKLFF.